These 5 T cell receptor beta chains share one sample of origin, sequenced in a study of CD8+ T cells in alopecia areata. RNA, once extracted, was reverse transcribed into cDNA for use as the sequencing template. Data came from immunoSEQ multiplex PCR; TCRdb stores just in-frame clones and leaves some out. This repertoire shows around 300,000 clones, 60% found once; its top ten account for 0.75% to 0.95%. Sample treatment: oral pan-JAK inhibitor, 5-10 mg twice daily. Here the sequenced sample was CD4+ T cells sorted from blood, taken at week 52, from a patient treated with tofacitinib. The receptors originated from a human donor with alopecia areata.

This chain joins TRBV6-6 and TRBJ2-5, with 8 bases identical to TRBD2. The V gene's germline CDR1 is MNHNY and CDR2 SVGAGI (reference sequence). V trimming: 2 bases; J trimming: 5 bases; junction bases outside the gene matches: 7. The CDR3 covers 15 residues. CDR3 sequence: CASSYKRGYVETQYF. The CDR3 bases are TGTGCCAGCAGTTACAAGCGGGGGTATGTGGAGACCCAGTACTTC.

The chain combines TRBV4-1 with TRBJ2-7; D is unclear. Trimming removed 3 bases from V and 3 bases from J, with 21 bases in between. Germline CDR1 and CDR2: MGHRA and YSYEKL. This CDR3 is built from 17 residues. As DNA, the CDR3 is TGCGCCAGCAGCCAGAATGATATGGGGTTAAAGAACTACGAGCAGTACTTC. Its translation is CASSQNDMGLKNYEQYF.

The chain combines TRBV5-1 with TRBJ2-5; 9 nucleotides line up with TRBD1. The V gene's germline CDR1 is SGHRS and CDR2 YFSETQ. This CDR3 has 13 amino acids. The V segment lost 7 bases and the J segment 2 bases; nucleotides outside the gene matches: 3. CDR3 sequence (DNA): TGCGCCAGCCGGGACAGGGCGCAAGAGACCCAGTACTTC. Its protein is CASRDRAQETQYF.

This clone was detected only a few times. The chain has TRBV30 and TRBJ2-1; D is perhaps TRBD2 (5 bases). This CDR3 comprises 13 residues. Germline loops: CDR1 GTSNPN, CDR2 SVGIG (reference sequence). Trimming took 5 bases from V and 5 from J, leaving 13 bases between them. The CDR3 loop reads CAWAAGGNNEQFF. Written as DNA, the CDR3 is TGTGCCTGGGCCGCGGGTGGAAACAATGAGCAGTTCTTC.

J is TRBJ1-2 and V is TRBV5-4, with 8 bases matching TRBD1. Trimming at V came to 4 bases and at J to 8 bases, leaving 10 bases not matched to a gene. CDR3 length equals 14 residues. Germline V gives CDR1 SGHNT, CDR2 YYREEE (reference sequence). CDR3 bases: TGTGCCAGCAGCCGAAATCAGGGGGCGGAGGGCTACACCTTC. Its protein product is CASSRNQGAEGYTF.